The 22 T cell receptor beta chains below were found in one sample sequenced in a study of blood T cell repertoires in COVID-19. Libraries were prepared by immunoSEQ multiplex PCR; TCRdb keeps only in-frame clonotypes and omits some of them. Here the sample spans some 250,000 clones, approximately 90% being singletons. Input material: PBMCs or T cells enriched from blood (not recorded which). These receptors were collected from a man aged 35 to 55 who had recovered from COVID-19.

The J gene is TRBJ1-6, the V gene TRBV4-1; 9 positions match TRBD1. CDR1 is MGHRA, CDR2 YSYEKL, per germline. The V gene end was trimmed by 4 bases and the J gene end by 9 bases; junction bases not matched to a gene: 13. The CDR3 has 17 amino acids. The CDR3 nucleotides read TGCGCCAGCAGCCGCGGGACAGGGAACATTTTTATTTCACCCCTCCACTTT. Amino acids: CASSRGTGNIFISPLHF.

The V call is TRBV6-1, the J call TRBJ2-3, with 8 positions matching TRBD2. The length of the CDR3 is 16 residues. CDR1 and CDR2 from the germline V gene are MNHNS and SASEGT. The V segment lost 2 bases and the J segment 9 bases; nucleotides outside the gene matches: 13. The DNA for the CDR3 is TGTGCCAGCAGTGAACGCCCGGGACTAGGCGGAATGACGCAGTATTTT. It codes for CASSERPGLGGMTQYF.

This clone was seen just once. This chain connects TRBV13 to TRBJ1-1, with D maybe TRBD1 (5 bases). Germline assignment: CDR1 PRHDT and CDR2 FYEKMQ (reference sequence). The CDR3 consists of 15 residues. V was cut by 4 bases and J by 11 bases, with 23 bases left in between. CDR3 nucleotide sequence: TGTGCCAGCAGCTCCGACCACTTGGCAGGGCGAATGGCTTTCTTT. Translating it yields CASSSDHLAGRMAFF.

This chain joins TRBV7-9 and TRBJ2-2, with 7 positions matching TRBD2. Germline V gene sequence: CDR1 SEHNR, CDR2 FQNEAQ (reference sequence). The ends lost 10 bases at V and 0 bases at J; junction bases unmatched: 8. This CDR3 is built from 15 residues. In nucleotides, the CDR3 is TGTGCCACCCCCGGGGGGATTCCGAACACCGGGGAGCTGTTTTTT. Translation: CATPGGIPNTGELFF.

The V call is TRBV6-2 or TRBV6-3, the J call TRBJ2-3, with a weak D call TRBD2 (6 bases). The CDR3 runs 16 residues. V gave up 5 bases and J gave up 1 base, with 16 bases separating them. The germline CDR1 and CDR2 sequences are MNHEY and SVGEGT. The CDR3 here is CASSLRLVSGTDTQYF. The CDR3 region has the DNA TGTGCCAGCAGTCTCAGACTAGTGTCTGGCACAGATACGCAGTATTTT.

A single count supports this clone. The V and J genes are TRBV27 and TRBJ2-5, with 14 bases lining up with TRBD2. Germline lookup yields CDR1 MNHEY and CDR2 SMNVEV (reference sequence). The CDR3 is 17 residues long. Trimming took 5 bases from V and 5 from J; bases not matched to a gene: 10. The CDR3 region has the DNA TGTGCCAGCAGTATGTTCGGACTAGCGGGGGGAGGTGAGACCCAGTACTTC. It specifies CASSMFGLAGGGETQYF.

V and J are TRBV5-6 and TRBJ2-2, with D perhaps TRBD1 (5 bases). The germline gives CDR1 SGHDT, CDR2 YYEEEE. The CDR3 length is 16 residues. V was shortened by 3 bases and J by 1 base, with 13 bases between the two germline ends. The CDR3 nucleotides read TGTGCCAGCAGCTCCCCTTTTCAGGGGAACACCGGGGAGCTGTTTTTT. Amino acid sequence: CASSSPFQGNTGELFF.

V and J are TRBV27 and TRBJ2-7; 7 bases align to TRBD2. This CDR3 comprises 14 residues. With V trimmed by 2 bases and J by 7 bases, 8 bases remained unmatched. The germline CDR1 and CDR2 sequences are MNHEY and SMNVEV (reference sequence). CDR3 region: CASSLREGLGEQYF. For the CDR3, the DNA is TGTGCCAGCAGTTTAAGGGAGGGCCTGGGGGAGCAGTACTTC.

The chain couples TRBV11-3 to TRBJ2-7, with TRBD2 matching over 10 bases. V shed 2 bases, J shed 3 bases, and the junction held 4 bases outside the gene matches. The CDR3 has 15 amino acids. Germline CDR1 is SGHNT and CDR2 is YENEEA. The CDR3 nucleotides read TGTGCCAGCAGCTTACCTTGGACTAGCGGCTACGAGCAGTACTTC. It encodes CASSLPWTSGYEQYF.

V gene TRBV6-1 combines with J gene TRBJ2-2, with a tentative D call TRBD2 (5 bases). The CDR3 is 14 amino acids. Trimming shortened V by 2 bases and J by 4 bases, and 8 bases separated the two germline ends. In germline, CDR1 is MNHNS, CDR2 SASEGT. The CDR3 loop reads CASSESEGTGELFF. The CDR3 region has the DNA TGTGCCAGCAGTGAAAGTGAGGGCACCGGGGAGCTGTTTTTT.

This chain connects TRBV7-3 to TRBJ2-3, with D perhaps matching TRBD2 (5 bases). The V end was cut by 5 bases, the J end by 1 base, with 13 bases between. Germline lookup yields CDR1 SGHTA and CDR2 FQGTGA. The CDR3 extends over 15 amino acids. For the CDR3, the DNA is TGTGCCAGCAGCCCCGGGGTAGTTCGCACAGATACGCAGTATTTT. As protein: CASSPGVVRTDTQYF.

The chain has TRBV19 and TRBJ2-1, with 7 bases matching TRBD1. Germline V gene data show CDR1 as LNHDA and CDR2 as SQIVND (reference sequence). Losses at the gene ends were 0 bases for V and 1 base for J; bases not matched to a gene: 9. The CDR3 sequence is 18 residues long. The CDR3 spells CASSIDFQTGNSYNEQFF. CDR3 bases: TGTGCCAGTAGTATAGATTTCCAGACAGGGAATTCCTACAATGAGCAGTTCTTC. The variable domain in full, with the rest retrieved from reference TRBV19 and TRBJ2-1, is DGGITQSPKYLFRKEGQNVTLSCEQNLNHDAMYWYRQDPGQGLRLIYYSQIVNDFQKGDIAEGYSVSREKKESFPLTVTSAQKNPTAFYLCASSIDFQTGNSYNEQFFGPGTRLTVL.

V is TRBV6-6 and J is TRBJ2-7; 9 bases are shared with TRBD1. The V gene end was trimmed by 6 bases and the J gene end by 2 bases; junction bases not matched to a gene: 8. Germline V gives CDR1 MNHNY, CDR2 SVGAGI (reference sequence). The CDR3 runs 15 residues. CDR3 loop: CASRGRDRATYEQYF. CDR3 DNA sequence: TGTGCCAGCAGGGGGCGGGACAGGGCAACCTACGAGCAGTACTTC.

The chain links TRBV11-3 to TRBJ1-4; 9 bases agree with TRBD1. V lost 1 base and J lost 7; bases outside the gene matches: 4. The CDR3 has 15 amino acids. Germline V CDR1 and CDR2: SGHNT, YENEEA. The CDR3 sequence is CASSLVGTGREKLFF. DNA of the CDR3: TGTGCCAGCAGCTTAGTGGGGACAGGGCGTGAAAAACTGTTTTTT.

This chain connects TRBV10-2 to TRBJ2-3; 11 nucleotides agree with TRBD2. The length of the CDR3 is 15 residues. Germline loops: CDR1 WSHSY, CDR2 SAAADI. V was pared by 6 bases and J by 3 bases, with 5 bases of the junction left unmatched. DNA for the CDR3: TGCGCCAGCAGACTTACTAGCGGGAGTACAGATACGCAGTATTTT. Translation gives CASRLTSGSTDTQYF.

V and J are TRBV19 and TRBJ2-4; TRBD2 is a possible D gene (5 bases). Germline lookup yields CDR1 LNHDA and CDR2 SQIVND (reference sequence). The V gene lost 10 bases and the J gene lost 0 bases, with 10 bases spanning the gap. CDR3 length: 13 amino acids. The CDR3 region is CATSSLAKNIQYF. CDR3 DNA sequence: TGTGCCACTAGCTCACTAGCCAAAAACATTCAGTACTTC.

The J gene is TRBJ2-4, the V gene TRBV4-2; 11 nucleotides line up with TRBD1. Unmatched junction bases numbered 14, after V lost 4 bases and J lost 3 bases. Germline V gene sequence: CDR1 LGHNA, CDR2 YNFKEQ. The CDR3 consists of 19 residues. CDR3: CASSPPYRTGGVFKNIQYF. The CDR3, as DNA: TGTGCCAGCAGCCCCCCCTACCGGACAGGGGGCGTTTTCAAAAACATTCAGTACTTC.

The rearrangement uses TRBV18 and TRBJ2-5; D possibly corresponds to TRBD1 (6 bases). Looked up from germline, CDR1 is KGHSH and CDR2 is LQKENI. The CDR3 runs 15 residues. V lost 2 bases and J 5 bases, leaving 15 bases between the germline ends. The CDR3 DNA follows: TGTGCCAGCTCACCATACGCCAGGGGCTTTGAGACCCAGTACTTC. Translating it yields CASSPYARGFETQYF.

The V gene is TRBV15, the J gene TRBJ2-1; 10 bases are a match to TRBD1. The trim removed 0 bases at V and 7 bases at J, leaving 9 bases unmatched. CDR1 and CDR2 from the germline V gene are LNHNV and YYDKDF (reference sequence). CDR3 size: 17 residues. CDR3 loop: CATSRDVRQGARNEQFF. CDR3 DNA: TGTGCCACCAGCAGAGATGTGAGACAGGGGGCGAGAAATGAGCAGTTCTTC.

The rearrangement joins TRBV24-1 to TRBJ1-5, with no clear D. The CDR3 has 12 residues. With 0 bases removed from V and 11 bases from J, the gap between germline ends came to 7 bases. Per germline, CDR1 KGHDR and CDR2 SFDVKD. The CDR3 sequence is CATSDLEGAQHF. DNA for the CDR3: TGTGCCACCAGTGATTTGGAGGGAGCCCAGCATTTT.

V gene TRBV23-1 combines with J gene TRBJ2-2; possibly TRBD2 for D (5 bases). TRBV23-1 falls under the ORF class, with uncertain function. Between the trimmed V and J ends, which lost 8 bases and 1 base, there was a span of 14 bases. CDR3 length equals 15 residues. DNA of the CDR3: TGCGCCAGCCGGGAATCGATCGGGAACACCGGGGAGCTGTTTTTT. Protein sequence: CASRESIGNTGELFF.

This sequence joins TRBV12-3 or TRBV12-4 and TRBJ1-2; D possibly corresponds to TRBD1 (5 bases). The CDR3 consists of 13 residues. V was shortened by 7 bases and J by 2 bases, with 11 bases between the two germline ends. DNA of the CDR3: TGTGCCAGCACCTTGACAGTGAACTATGGCTACACCTTC. Its translation is CASTLTVNYGYTF.